The T cell receptor beta chain under discussion was sequenced for a study of vaccination effects on CD4 cells after COVID-19. At the level of the study: Late post-vaccine samples came at days +241, +227 and +161 respectively.

Under the ViraFEST assay, PBMC were stimulated with viral peptide pools so that antigen-specific CD4+ T cells expanded. Sequencing was performed afterwards. Scientists isolated CD4+ T cells after a roughly 10-day culture period ended. The person had PCR-confirmed SARS-CoV-2 infection between March and December 2020. Everyone in the study got two shots of either the BNT162b2 or mRNA-1273 vaccine. In the cultures, half the medium was exchanged for IL-2 medium on days 3 and 7. The CDR3 length is 11 residues. Trimming removed 3 bases from V and 12 bases from J, with 9 bases in between. Comments on this clone: Its target is not known.

Profiled with immunoSEQ multiplex PCR; TCRdb holds only in-frame clones, not every one. This repertoire shows some 17,000 clones, more than 65% found once; its top ten account for more than 15%. The chain joins TRBV12-3 or TRBV12-4 to TRBJ2-1, with D possibly matching TRBD2 (6 bases). The clonotype comes from a human donor who had a prior SARS-CoV-2 infection. Material: CD4+ T cells from PBMCs cultured with SARS-CoV-2 spike peptides, obtained after COVID-19 vaccination. The DNA for the CDR3 is TGTGCCAGCAGTTTCCGAGCGGGGCAGTTCTTC. It codes for CASSFRAGQFF.